This T cell receptor beta chain was captured in a study of cytomegalovirus exposure and HLA in healthy donors. Notes on the study in general: A classifier reportedly called cytomegalovirus status with high sensitivity and specificity.

In regard to this clone: What it binds is unknown.

TCRdb keeps only in-frame clones here, not all; method: immunoSEQ multiplex PCR. Here the sample spans 260,000 or so clones, around nine tenths being singletons. V lost 5 bases, J lost 0 bases, and 12 bases lay in between. CDR1 SGHRS and CDR2 YFSETQ come from the germline V gene. This CDR3 is 14 amino acids long. The receptor's source is a young man in good health and CMV-seronegative. J is TRBJ2-7 and V is TRBV5-1; no reliable D call. The sequenced sample consisted of PBMCs. The CDR3 region is CASRPTIPSYEQYF. DNA of the CDR3: TGCGCCAGCAGACCTACGATCCCCTCCTACGAGCAGTACTTC. Variable domain in full (rest from reference TRBV5-1 and TRBJ2-7): KAGVTQTPRYLIKTRGQQVTLSCSPISGHRSVSWYQQTPGQGLQFLFEYFSETQRNKGNFPGRFSGRQFSNSRSEMNVSTLELGDSALYLCASRPTIPSYEQYFGPGTRLTVT.